The 22 T cell receptor beta chains below come from one sample, sequenced in a study of shared T cell receptors in the human thymus. The protocol was immunoSEQ multiplex PCR, while the TCRdb copy is restricted to in-frame clones and leaves out a portion. The sample lists roughly 660,000 clones; 88% were seen once. This same sample was also taken into another study, of human thymus T cells.

Sequences were obtained from thymocytes. The receptors come from a boy in the first two years of life with a congenital heart defect.

In regard to this clone: This sample also contains other DNA sequences that code for the same CDR3. The chain uses TRBV5-4 and TRBJ2-7, with 11 bases fitting TRBD2. Per germline, CDR1 SGHNT and CDR2 YYREEE (reference sequence). The V segment lost 4 bases and the J segment 0 bases; nucleotides outside the gene matches: 3. CDR3 length equals 15 residues. CDR3 sequence reads: CASSLGTSGSYEQYF. CDR3 coding DNA: TGTGCCAGCAGCCTCGGGACTAGCGGCTCCTACGAGCAGTACTTC.

CDR3 nucleotides: TGTGCCAGCAGCTTAGGGTCGGGAGAGACCCAGTACTTC. This gives the protein CASSLGSGETQYF. The chain combines TRBV7-6 with TRBJ2-5; D unclear. The CDR3 totals 13 residues. V lost 1 base and J 4 bases, leaving 7 bases between the germline ends. Germline V gene sequence: CDR1 SGHVS, CDR2 FNYEAQ.

V gene TRBV29-1 combines with J gene TRBJ2-5; a possible D gene is TRBD1 (6 bases). CDR3 size: 13 residues. CDR1 is SQVTM and CDR2 is ANQGSEA in the germline V gene. Deletions cut 7 bases from V and 5 bases from J, with 17 bases between. The CDR3 spells CSDLTGRRETQYF. The CDR3 coding sequence is TGCAGCGATCTCACAGGGCGGCGGGAGACCCAGTACTTC.

J is TRBJ2-5 and V is TRBV6-1; TRBD2 matches 13 bases. This CDR3 is built from 19 residues. Germline V gene lookup returns CDR1 MNHNS and CDR2 SASEGT. J gave up 2 bases and V 2 bases, and 11 bases lay outside the gene matches. CDR3 sequence (DNA): TGTGCCAGCAGTGAACTCCCCAGGGGACTAGCGGGGATACAAGAGACCCAGTACTTC. Its protein product is CASSELPRGLAGIQETQYF.

The chain carries TRBV20-1 and TRBJ1-2; D gene ambiguous. Germline CDR1 and CDR2: DFQATT and SNEGSKA (reference sequence). This CDR3 is 9 amino acids long. V gave up 1 base and J gave up 9 bases, with 3 bases separating them. CDR3 coding DNA: TGCAGTGCTAGAGCCAGCTACACCTTC. This gives the protein CSARASYTF.

The chain is built from TRBV4-1 and TRBJ2-2; D perhaps matches TRBD2 (5 bases). Germline V gene sequence: CDR1 MGHRA, CDR2 YSYEKL. The germline V and J ends were trimmed by 0 bases and 4 bases, with 18 bases remaining between them. This CDR3 contains 18 residues. The CDR3 is CASSQDRGLYGSTGELFF. The CDR3 coding sequence is TGCGCCAGCAGCCAAGATCGAGGACTGTACGGTAGCACCGGGGAGCTGTTTTTT.

This chain links TRBV9 with TRBJ1-3; D is uncertain. CDR1 and CDR2 (germline): SGDLS, YYNGEE. The CDR3 has 16 residues. V lost 0 bases to trimming and J lost 0 bases, with 10 bases between them. As DNA, the CDR3 is TGTGCCAGCAGCGTAGACGACACCCACTCTGGAAACACCATATATTTT. Amino acid sequence: CASSVDDTHSGNTIYF. Using reference TRBV9 and TRBJ1-3 for the parts outside the CDR3, the full variable domain is DSGVTQTPKHLITATGQRVTLRCSPRSGDLSVYWYQQSLDQGLQFLIQYYNGEERAKGNILERFSAQQFPDLHSELNLSSLELGDSALYFCASSVDDTHSGNTIYFGEGSWLTVV.

The chain employs TRBV9 and TRBJ1-1; 11 nucleotides line up with TRBD1. The V and J ends lost 3 bases and 4 bases, in that order; junction bases with no gene match: 14. This CDR3 is built from 18 residues. CDR1 is SGDLS, CDR2 YYNGEE, per germline. This CDR3 reads CASSDLDRGLTISTEAFF. In DNA, the CDR3 is TGTGCCAGCAGCGATCTGGACAGGGGGCTCACGATAAGCACTGAAGCTTTCTTT.

The chain has TRBV5-4 and TRBJ1-2, with D unresolved. There are 16 residues in the CDR3. CDR1 and CDR2 from the germline V gene are SGHNT and YYREEE (reference sequence). The ends were cut back, 4 bases at V and 2 bases at J, with 18 bases in the middle. CDR3 sequence: CASSPAERPGNYGYTF. The CDR3 nucleotides read TGTGCCAGCAGCCCTGCCGAGAGGCCGGGGAACTATGGCTACACCTTC.

The chain has TRBV11-2 and TRBJ2-5; 10 positions match TRBD2. Germline CDR1 SGHAT, CDR2 FQNNGV. Trimming took 5 bases from V and 3 from J; bases not matched to a gene: 9. The CDR3 covers 16 residues. The CDR3 reads CASSPGGLAEKETQYF. The DNA of the CDR3 is TGTGCCAGCAGCCCTGGTGGACTAGCGGAAAAAGAGACCCAGTACTTC.

The CDR3 spells CASSSWTEKGSNQPQHF. Here the CDR3 DNA reads TGTGCCAGCAGCTCCTGGACAGAGAAGGGCAGCAATCAGCCCCAGCATTTT. The genes are TRBV13 and TRBJ1-5; D is perhaps TRBD1 (6 bases). The CDR3 loop spans 17 amino acids. Trimming took 4 bases from V and 1 from J, leaving 17 bases between them. In germline, CDR1 is PRHDT, CDR2 FYEKMQ (reference sequence).

The rearrangement uses TRBV4-3 and TRBJ2-1, with TRBD1 as a possible D gene (5 bases). CDR3 length: 17 amino acids. Germline CDR1 and CDR2: LGHNA and YSLEER. V dropped 1 base and J dropped 3 bases, with 16 bases sitting between them. The CDR3 protein is CASSQGSPSQVYNEQFF. In nucleotides, the CDR3 is TGCGCCAGCAGCCAAGGTTCGCCGTCACAGGTCTACAATGAGCAGTTCTTC.

This sequence joins TRBV25-1 and TRBJ2-1; D ambiguous. The germline CDR1 and CDR2 sequences are MGHDK and SYGVNS. CDR3 length equals 16 residues. Trimming cost V 3 bases and J 0 bases, with 12 bases left between them. CDR3 region: CASSEDSLSSYNEQFF. Written as DNA, the CDR3 is TGTGCCAGCAGTGAGGATAGCCTGAGCTCCTACAATGAGCAGTTCTTC.

The chain combines TRBV6-1 with TRBJ2-1, with TRBD2 matching over 8 bases. CDR1 and CDR2 (germline): MNHNS, SASEGT. The CDR3 length is 16 residues. J was trimmed by 2 bases and V by 3 bases; bases with no gene match: 6. The CDR3 DNA reads TGTGCCAGCAGTGATAGAATAGCGGGGCCCTACAATGAGCAGTTCTTC. This encodes CASSDRIAGPYNEQFF.

This clone showed up just once. V gene TRBV7-8 combines with J gene TRBJ2-5; possibly TRBD1 for D (6 bases). This CDR3 has 13 residues. Germline-derived CDR1 and CDR2 are SGHVS and FQNEAQ. The V gene lost 5 bases and the J gene lost 2 bases, with 9 bases spanning the gap. This chain's CDR3 is CASSRGQQETQYF. CDR3 in DNA: TGTGCCAGCAGCCGCGGACAGCAAGAGACCCAGTACTTC.

In nucleotides, the CDR3 is TGCGCCAGCAGCTTGGTTCGAGGGCGGGGCACCGGGGAGCTGTTTTTT. Translating it yields CASSLVRGRGTGELFF. The chain recombines TRBV5-1 with TRBJ2-2; possibly TRBD2 for D (6 bases). Germline CDR1 and CDR2: SGHRS and YFSETQ. The CDR3 is 16 residues long. V was cut by 0 bases and J by 4 bases, with 13 bases left in between.

The CDR3 bases are TGTGCCAGCAGCGCCCGTCCTAGCGGGAGGCCCGATGAGGGTGAGCAGTTCTTC. This translates into CASSARPSGRPDEGEQFF. The J gene is TRBJ2-1, the V gene TRBV5-4, with 11 positions matching TRBD2. This CDR3 comprises 18 residues. CDR1 and CDR2 (germline): SGHNT, YYREEE (reference sequence). Trimming at V came to 4 bases and at J to 9 bases, leaving 18 bases not matched to a gene.

The chain recombines TRBV27 with TRBJ1-1; 8 bases align to TRBD1. V gave up 5 bases and J gave up 5 bases; unmatched junction bases: 4. CDR1 and CDR2 (germline): MNHEY, SMNVEV (reference sequence). The CDR3 loop spans 13 amino acids. The DNA of the CDR3 is TGTGCCAGCAGTCTCCGACAGGGGACTGAAGCTTTCTTT. Protein product: CASSLRQGTEAFF.

This CDR3 is CASSEEGTGYTF. The CDR3 coding sequence is TGTGCCAGCAGCGAAGAGGGTACGGGCTACACCTTC. V is TRBV11-2 and J is TRBJ1-2; no definite D call. The ends were cut back, 5 bases at V and 8 bases at J, with 12 bases in the middle. From germline, CDR1 is SGHAT and CDR2 FQNNGV. This CDR3 has 12 amino acids.

This clone was seen once. V usage is TRBV19 and J usage is TRBJ2-3, with TRBD2 matching 10 bases. Germline V lookup: CDR1 LNHDA, CDR2 SQIVND (reference sequence). With 6 bases clipped from V and 4 bases from J, the junction kept 13 bases outside the gene matches. This CDR3 is 17 amino acids long. The CDR3 sequence is CASRDSSGRADADTQYF. The CDR3 DNA sequence: TGTGCCAGTAGGGACAGCAGCGGGAGGGCCGATGCAGATACGCAGTATTTT.

The count of this clone is one. The rearrangement links TRBV12-5 to TRBJ2-2; tentative D call: TRBD1 (6 bases). Per germline, CDR1 LGHNT and CDR2 FRNRAP. The CDR3 sequence is 14 residues long. The V end lost 3 bases, the J end lost 11 bases, and 16 bases lay between the germline ends. This CDR3 reads CASGFHKTGSELFF. For the CDR3, the DNA is TGTGCTAGTGGTTTCCACAAGACAGGTTCTGAGCTGTTTTTT.

The count of this clone is one. CDR3 loop: CASTPEGEGGEPHYGYTF. CDR3 in DNA: TGTGCCAGCACTCCCGAGGGGGAAGGGGGCGAGCCTCACTATGGCTACACCTTC. The rearrangement uses TRBV27 and TRBJ1-2; TRBD1 matches at 7 bases. The CDR3 covers 18 residues. The V gene end was trimmed by 7 bases and the J gene end by 3 bases; junction bases not matched to a gene: 20. The germline V gene has CDR1 MNHEY and CDR2 SMNVEV (reference sequence).